The sequence of this TCR beta chain was determined in a study of blood T cell repertoires in COVID-19 (dated by TCRdb to the early 2020s). Broadly, across the study: Samples from collaborators originated in the United States, Italy and Spain and spanned both the acute and convalescent phases of COVID-19. Subjects who had been exposed to COVID-19, were actively infected with it, or had recovered from it provided the deeply sampled blood TCRbeta repertoires that made up the dataset. The samples were drawn from the first 160 participants of the ongoing ImmuneRACE study and from 1,254 subjects provided by 6 global collaborators. The repertoires were released in a freely available public database intended as a resource for research on the immune response to SARS-CoV-2. The prospective study material was composed of cDNA or gDNA derived from T cells, B-cell-depleted T cells, or PBMCs. The sample metadata nearly always contained a de-identified subject ID, COVID-19 status, age in years and sex. Where available, HLA class I and class II types were taken from metadata supplied by the sample provider and were not determined by assay-based typing.

The research as a whole found: How much clinical and demographic metadata was included differed by source and by participant, and the metadata was provided uncurated.

As to this clone: Its recognized antigen is unknown. The input lacks base qualities; no much larger clone sits a single base away.

Participants in the prospective study were enrolled through a virtual design, were aged roughly 18 to 90 years, and lived in about 25 United States geographic areas. Cohort assignment in the prospective study relied on participant-reported clinical history from a screening survey and a study questionnaire. In the prospective study, mobile phlebotomists collected whole blood, serum and a nasopharyngeal or oropharyngeal swab from each participant. Participants in the prospective study had the option to provide additional blood draws and questionnaires over an approximately 2-month period. Prospective study blood samples were shipped either frozen or at room temperature before DNA extraction. TCRbeta CDR3 regions were amplified from genomic DNA by means of the immunoSEQ Assay, a bias-controlled multiplex PCR. Per the authors' processing: Within the assay, amplification of reference gene primers was used to estimate how many nucleated cells each sample contained. Sequence reads were collapsed and filtered to measure the absolute abundance of every unique TCRbeta CDR3 rearrangement. For each sample, productive Simpson clonality was calculated by taking the square root of Simpson's diversity index across productive rearrangements. TCRdb mirrors the immuneACCESS table, restricted to in-frame sequences. Some clones are absent from its copies; in checked studies, under half trace to an unresolved V gene, and the reason for the others is unknown. V, J and clone size are those of that table, while D and trimming were read from the DNA. This sample lists around 180,000 clones; about 91% were detected once. The ten biggest clones cover under 3% of the sample.

Including the terminal cysteine and phenylalanine, the CDR3 comprises 14 residues. Of all the DNA, just the CDR3 is kept, 42 bases in frame from base 1. V is clipped by 0 bases and J by 4 bases, and the sequence between their germline boundaries is 8 bases long. As encoded in the germline V gene, CDR1 is SGDLS while CDR2 is YYNGEE. This TCR came from a woman between 35 and 50 years old with acute COVID-19. In this chain, TRBV9 is recombined with TRBJ2-1, with TRBD2 tentatively as D gene (5 bases match). The sample taken for sequencing was PBMCs or T cells enriched from blood (not recorded which). The nucleotides are TGTGCCAGCAGCGTAGGACGGACTTACAATGAGCAGTTCTTC. This yields the protein CASSVGRTYNEQFF.